The 25 T cell receptor beta chains below come from one sample, sequenced in a study of neurological immune-mediated disorders. Each CDR3 protein gets one entry after TCRdb re-called the 5' RACE reads with MiXCR. The sample lists 42,000 or so distinct CDR3 sequences, 2.5% occurring once. The sample was PBMCs. These receptors were collected from a man under 40 with multiple sclerosis.

There are many counts of this clonotype. The chain employs TRBV5-1 and TRBJ1-2; D is uncertain. V was pared by 3 bases and J by 3 bases, with 9 bases between. The germline V gene has CDR1 SGHRS and CDR2 YFSETQ. The CDR3 length is 13 residues. The CDR3 DNA reads as TGCGCCAGCAGCTATAGGCAGCACTATGGCTACACCTTC. This sequence encodes CASSYRQHYGYTF. The full variable domain, its missing parts supplied by reference TRBV5-1 and TRBJ1-2, is KAGVTQTPRYLIKTRGQQVTLSCSPISGHRSVSWYQQTPGQGLQFLFEYFSETQRNKGNFPGRFSGRQFSNSRSEMNVSTLELGDSALYLCASSYRQHYGYTFGSGTRLTVV.

This clonotype was recorded many times. The chain joins TRBV12-3 or TRBV12-4 to TRBJ2-3; D ambiguous. V dropped 3 bases and J dropped 1 base, with 5 bases sitting between them. There are 13 residues in the CDR3. The CDR3 bases are TGTGCCAGCAGTTTCTCACGCACAGATACGCAGTATTTT. Protein sequence: CASSFSRTDTQYF.

This clonotype was seen repeatedly, ten times or more. As DNA, the CDR3 is TGTGCCAGCAGCCAAGAAGAGACAGGCACCTACGAGCAGTACTTC. The encoded protein is CASSQEETGTYEQYF. The chain combines TRBV4-2 with TRBJ2-7, with a tentative D call TRBD1 (6 bases). The germline V and J ends were trimmed by 0 bases and 2 bases, with 11 bases remaining between them. CDR1 is LGHNA and CDR2 is YNFKEQ in the germline V gene. CDR3 size: 15 residues.

This clonotype was seen repeatedly, ten times or more. The chain has TRBV7-6 and TRBJ2-3, with 10 bases matching TRBD2. Germline loops: CDR1 SGHVS, CDR2 FNYEAQ. The CDR3 is made up of 16 amino acids. The trim removed 5 bases at V and 3 bases at J, leaving 8 bases unmatched. In DNA form, the CDR3 reads TGTGCCAGCAGCCGAAGCGAGCGGGAGGGGACAGATACGCAGTATTTT. Translation gives CASSRSEREGTDTQYF.

The gene calls are TRBV20-1 and TRBJ2-5; the match to TRBD2 covers 9 bases. The germline gives CDR1 DFQATT, CDR2 SNEGSKA (reference sequence). V lost 5 bases, J lost 6 bases, and 13 bases stayed unmatched. CDR3 length equals 15 residues. CDR3 in amino acids: CSACPGGGAVKTQYF. The CDR3 bases are TGCAGTGCTTGCCCGGGCGGGGGGGCAGTGAAGACCCAGTACTTC.

In this sample, this clonotype turned up many times. The chain uses TRBV4-3 and TRBJ1-2; tentative D call: TRBD1 (6 bases). Trimming pared 4 bases from V and 6 bases from J, leaving 12 bases between. Germline CDR1 reads LGHNA; CDR2 reads YSLEER. The CDR3 runs 13 residues. This CDR3 is CASSPQGPNGYTF. The CDR3 DNA follows: TGCGCCAGCAGCCCCCAGGGGCCAAATGGCTACACCTTC.

This clonotype has ten or more counts. The chain links TRBV20-1 to TRBJ2-2, with D possibly being TRBD2 (5 bases). V lost 6 bases to trimming and J lost 4 bases, with 15 bases between them. The CDR3 contains 14 residues. The germline V gene has CDR1 DFQATT and CDR2 SNEGSKA (reference sequence). The CDR3 DNA sequence: TGCAGTGCCTTATACCGCGAGGGCACCGGGGAGCTGTTTTTT. Its protein is CSALYREGTGELFF.

This clonotype showed up many times. The gene calls are TRBV20-1 and TRBJ2-1, with a weak D call TRBD1 (6 bases). Trimming took 2 bases from V and 5 from J, leaving 7 bases between them. The germline V gene encodes CDR1 DFQATT and CDR2 SNEGSKA (reference sequence). The CDR3 totals 12 residues. CDR3 in DNA: TGCAGTGCTAGATACAGGGACAATGAGCAGTTCTTC. Translating it yields CSARYRDNEQFF.

This clonotype was counted many times. This chain links TRBV7-2 with TRBJ1-5; D is perhaps TRBD1 (5 bases). Looked up from germline, CDR1 is SGHTA and CDR2 is FQGNSA. V lost 2 bases, J lost 9 bases, and 17 bases lay in between. The CDR3 sequence is 15 residues long. The CDR3 nucleotides are TGTGCCAGCAGCTTATCTTTGGGTACTGGGACGCCCCAGCATTTT. It yields the protein CASSLSLGTGTPQHF.

In this sample, this clonotype turned up many times. The rearrangement uses TRBV5-1 and TRBJ2-7; TRBD2 agrees at 13 bases. This CDR3 contains 15 residues. V gave up 0 bases and J gave up 4 bases; unmatched junction bases: 1. CDR1 is SGHRS, CDR2 YFSETQ, per germline. For the CDR3, the DNA is TGCGCCAGCAGCTTGGGGACTAGCGGGGGTTACGAGCAGTACTTC. This codes for CASSLGTSGGYEQYF.

Ten or more counts support this clonotype. J is TRBJ1-1 and V is TRBV6-1; 9 nucleotides align to TRBD1. V shed 6 bases, J shed 8 bases, and the junction held 4 bases outside the gene matches. This CDR3 is 12 amino acids long. Germline CDR1 reads MNHNS; CDR2 reads SASEGT. The CDR3 region is CASRTGTGEAFF. Written as DNA, the CDR3 is TGTGCCAGCAGGACAGGGACAGGGGAAGCTTTCTTT.

This clonotype showed up many times. This chain joins TRBV27 and TRBJ1-1; 8 nucleotides line up with TRBD1. Trimming removed 2 bases from V and 0 bases from J; junction bases left unmatched: 8. Germline CDR1 MNHEY, CDR2 SMNVEV (reference sequence). This CDR3 spans 17 amino acids. The CDR3 nucleotides are TGTGCCAGCAGTTTACTGACGACAGGGGCCATGAACACTGAAGCTTTCTTT. Its protein product is CASSLLTTGAMNTEAFF.

This clonotype was observed many times. The V and J genes are TRBV6-5 and TRBJ2-1; D assignment may be TRBD1 or TRBD2 (5 bases each). Germline CDR1 MNHEY, CDR2 SVGAGI. Trimming took 0 bases from V and 11 from J, leaving 11 bases between them. The CDR3 extends over 13 amino acids. CDR3 sequence (DNA): TGTGCCAGCAGTTACTCGGGCCGGGGCAAGCAGTTCTTC. It translates to CASSYSGRGKQFF.

This clonotype was seen many times. This chain links TRBV29-1 with TRBJ2-6, with D perhaps TRBD1 (5 bases). The germline V gene has CDR1 SQVTM and CDR2 ANQGSEA. CDR3 length: 16 residues. V lost 6 bases and J lost 2, with 17 bases in between. CDR3 loop: CSVIGPTGPGANVLTF. DNA of the CDR3: TGCAGCGTCATCGGCCCTACAGGCCCTGGGGCCAACGTCCTGACTTTC.

The DNA of the CDR3 is TGCAGTGCGGGGGGACAACCGACTCAGCCCCAGCATTTT. Its translation is CSAGGQPTQPQHF. This sequence joins TRBV20-1 and TRBJ1-5, with D possibly TRBD1 on 6 matching bases. Between the trimmed V and J ends, which lost 6 bases and 6 bases, there was a span of 15 bases. CDR1 and CDR2 (germline): DFQATT, SNEGSKA (reference sequence). This CDR3 contains 13 residues.

A few counts support this clonotype. This rearrangement joins TRBV7-8 to TRBJ2-7, with TRBD1 as a possible D gene (6 bases). Trimming took off 1 base at V and 4 bases at J, with 11 bases between the two ends. The CDR3 contains 14 residues. Germline values: CDR1 SGHVS, CDR2 FQNEAQ. The CDR3 DNA sequence: TGTGCCAGCAGCTTAGGAGGGGGTGGGTACGAGCAGTACTTC. It translates to CASSLGGGGYEQYF.

The table lists this clonotype with many counts. This chain links TRBV12-3 or TRBV12-4 with TRBJ2-3; 8 bases line up with TRBD1. CDR3 length equals 15 residues. Trimming took 4 bases from V and 0 from J; bases not matched to a gene: 3. CDR3 sequence: CASSWTGLSTDTQYF. The CDR3 nucleotides are TGTGCCAGCAGTTGGACAGGGCTAAGCACAGATACGCAGTATTTT.

This clonotype has ten or more counts. The J gene is TRBJ2-7, the V gene TRBV6-6; D is undetermined. V lost 5 bases to trimming and J lost 3 bases, with 2 bases between them. The CDR3 loop spans 10 amino acids. In germline, CDR1 is MNHNY, CDR2 SVGAGI (reference sequence). The CDR3 is CASSNYEQYF. The CDR3 region has the DNA TGTGCCAGCAGTAACTACGAGCAGTACTTC.

This clonotype was counted many times. The chain is built from TRBV11-2 and TRBJ2-1; TRBD2 might be the D (5 bases). Trimming took 0 bases from V and 9 from J, leaving 9 bases between them. Germline values: CDR1 SGHAT, CDR2 FQNNGV. The CDR3 has 13 amino acids. The CDR3 nucleotides are TGTGCCAGCAGCTTAGAAAGAGCGGTTGAGCAGTTCTTC. Residues: CASSLERAVEQFF.

This clonotype was recorded at least ten times. The chain has TRBV20-1 and TRBJ2-5; possibly TRBD1 for D (6 bases). CDR3 length equals 14 residues. The germline CDR1 and CDR2 sequences are DFQATT and SNEGSKA (reference sequence). V lost 3 bases and J lost 1, with 12 bases in between. CDR3 nucleotides: TGCAGTGCTAGGGCGGACAGCACCCAAGAGACCCAGTACTTC. This sequence encodes CSARADSTQETQYF.

This clonotype occurred a few times. The V call is TRBV7-8, the J call TRBJ2-7; possibly TRBD1 for D (6 bases). Trimming took off 1 base at V and 3 bases at J, with 10 bases between the two ends. The CDR3 totals 14 residues. Germline loops: CDR1 SGHVS, CDR2 FQNEAQ. The CDR3: CASSLGNRVYEQYF. For the CDR3, the DNA is TGTGCCAGCAGCTTAGGTAACAGGGTCTACGAGCAGTACTTC.

In this sample, this clonotype turned up many times. This chain connects TRBV20-1 to TRBJ2-5; 8 positions match TRBD2. Per germline, CDR1 DFQATT and CDR2 SNEGSKA (reference sequence). J was trimmed by 1 base and V by 0 bases; bases with no gene match: 7. This CDR3 comprises 16 residues. The CDR3 loop reads CSARDSTGGFQETQYF. CDR3 sequence (DNA): TGCAGTGCTAGAGATAGTACGGGAGGGTTCCAAGAGACCCAGTACTTC.

This clonotype was counted at least ten times. J is TRBJ2-7 and V is TRBV12-3 or TRBV12-4; 9 nucleotides align to TRBD2. Trimming took 7 bases from V and 3 from J; bases not matched to a gene: 7. The CDR3 consists of 14 residues. As DNA, the CDR3 is TGTGCCAGCACCCGCGGGGGGGCGAACTACGAGCAGTACTTC. It yields the protein CASTRGGANYEQYF.

This clonotype was seen at least ten times. The chain carries TRBV6-5 and TRBJ1-1, with D possibly matching TRBD1 (6 bases). CDR1 and CDR2 (germline): MNHEY, SVGAGI. Trimming shortened V by 6 bases and J by 0 bases, and 14 bases separated the two germline ends. The CDR3 runs 15 residues. DNA for the CDR3: TGTGCCAGCAGCCAGGAGACAGGTATGAACACTGAAGCTTTCTTT. This translates into CASSQETGMNTEAFF.

This clonotype was found many times. The chain has TRBV5-4 and TRBJ2-3; tentative D call: TRBD2 (6 bases). Trimming pared 2 bases from V and 2 bases from J, leaving 12 bases between. This CDR3 region has 15 residues. CDR1 and CDR2 from the germline V gene are SGHNT and YYREEE (reference sequence). As DNA, the CDR3 is TGTGCCAGCAGCTTCTCACTAGCAACCACAGATACGCAGTATTTT. This translates into CASSFSLATTDTQYF. Together with reference TRBV5-4 and TRBJ2-3, the CDR3 gives the full variable domain: ETGVTQSPTHLIKTRGQQVTLRCSSQSGHNTVSWYQQALGQGPQFIFQYYREEENGRGNFPPRFSGLQFPNYSSELNVNALELDDSALYLCASSFSLATTDTQYFGPGTRLTVL.